These T cell receptor beta chains were read from a single sample in a study of blood T cell repertoires in COVID-19. The table came from immunoSEQ multiplex PCR; TCRdb's copy has only in-frame clones and leaves some out. The table includes around 88,000 clones, 85% to 95% detected once. Sequenced sample: peripheral blood. These receptors originate from a man in his 60s with acute or convalescent COVID-19. Both conserved end residues are part of each CDR3. Each record gives: D gene, J gene, V gene, CDR3 protein, CDR3 DNA. The D gene is left open where the match is weak.

>TRBD1|TRBJ1-1|TRBV28
CASSLWGQPNTEAFF
TGTGCCAGCAGTTTATGGGGACAGCCGAACACTGAAGCTTTCTTT
>-|TRBJ1-5|TRBV4-1
CASSQAGDNQPQHF
TGCGCCAGCAGCCAAGCGGGAGACAATCAGCCCCAGCATTTT
>-|TRBJ1-4|TRBV5-5
CASSFGDRPTNEKLFF
TGTGCCAGCAGCTTTGGCGACAGACCAACTAATGAAAAACTGTTTTTT
>TRBD1|TRBJ2-1|TRBV27
CASSLTGDNEQFF
TGTGCCAGCAGTTTAACAGGGGACAATGAGCAGTTCTTC
>-|TRBJ2-1|TRBV12-3/TRBV12-4
CASSRDTGNEQFF
TGTGCCAGCAGTCGGGACACGGGCAATGAGCAGTTCTTC
>TRBD1|TRBJ2-1|TRBV9
CASSVTDRANEQFF
TGTGCCAGCAGCGTAACGGACAGGGCGAATGAGCAGTTCTTC
>-|TRBJ1-5|TRBV29-1
CSVRNRDSNQPQHF
TGCAGCGTTCGGAACAGGGATAGCAATCAGCCCCAGCATTTT
>-|TRBJ1-2|TRBV19
CASSIDSGGLDHGYTF
TGTGCCAGTAGTATAGATTCCGGCGGGCTCGACCATGGCTACACCTTC
>TRBD2|TRBJ2-2|TRBV14
CASSQRLAGALGTGELFF
TGTGCCAGCAGCCAAAGGCTAGCGGGAGCCCTGGGGACCGGGGAGCTGTTTTTT
>-|TRBJ2-7|TRBV21-1
CASSPHGSSYEQYF
TGTGCCAGCAGCCCCCACGGGAGCTCCTACGAGCAGTACTTC
>TRBD1|TRBJ2-1|TRBV14
CASSPAGQGIGDLYNEQFF
TGTGCCAGCAGCCCCGCGGGACAGGGAATAGGGGACCTATACAATGAGCAGTTCTTC
>TRBD2|TRBJ2-1|TRBV6-2/TRBV6-3
CASSLTSGSNEQFF
TGTGCCAGCAGTTTGACTAGCGGGAGCAATGAGCAGTTCTTC
>TRBD1|TRBJ1-2|TRBV9
CASSEGQAGYTF
TGTGCCAGCAGCGAGGGACAGGCTGGCTACACCTTC